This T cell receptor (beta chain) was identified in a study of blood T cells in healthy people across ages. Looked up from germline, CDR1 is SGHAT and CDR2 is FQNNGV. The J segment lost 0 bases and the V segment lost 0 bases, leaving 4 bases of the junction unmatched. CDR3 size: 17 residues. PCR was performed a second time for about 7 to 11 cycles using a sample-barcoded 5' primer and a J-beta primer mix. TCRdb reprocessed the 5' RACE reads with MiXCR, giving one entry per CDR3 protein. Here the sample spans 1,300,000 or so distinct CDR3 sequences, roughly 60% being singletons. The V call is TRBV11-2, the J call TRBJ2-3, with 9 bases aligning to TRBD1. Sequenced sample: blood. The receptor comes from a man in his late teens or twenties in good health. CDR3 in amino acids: CASSLDWDRDSTDTQYF. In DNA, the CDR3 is TGTGCCAGCAGCTTAGATTGGGACAGGGACAGCACAGATACGCAGTATTTT.